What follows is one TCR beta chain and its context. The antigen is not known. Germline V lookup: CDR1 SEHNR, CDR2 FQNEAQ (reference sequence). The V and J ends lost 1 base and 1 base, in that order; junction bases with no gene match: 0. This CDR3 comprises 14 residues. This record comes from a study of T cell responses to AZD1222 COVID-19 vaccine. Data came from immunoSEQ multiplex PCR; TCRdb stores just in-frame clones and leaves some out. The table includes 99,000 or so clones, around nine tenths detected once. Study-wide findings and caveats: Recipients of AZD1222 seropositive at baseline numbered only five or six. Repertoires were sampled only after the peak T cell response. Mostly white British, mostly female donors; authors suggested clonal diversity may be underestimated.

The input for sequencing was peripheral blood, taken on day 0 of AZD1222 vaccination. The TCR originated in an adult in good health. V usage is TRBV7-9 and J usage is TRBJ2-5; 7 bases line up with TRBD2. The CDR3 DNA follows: TGTGCCAGCAGCTTAGGGGGGGGCCAAGAGACCCAGTACTTC. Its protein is CASSLGGGQETQYF. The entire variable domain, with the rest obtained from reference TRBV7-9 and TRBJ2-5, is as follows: DTGVSQNPRHKITKRGQNVTFRCDPISEHNRLYWYRQTLGQGPEFLTYFQNEAQLEKSRLLSDRFSAERPKGSFSTLEIQRTEQGDSAMYLCASSLGGGQETQYFGPGTRLLVL.